Sequencing of this T cell receptor (beta chain) was carried out in a study of T cell responses to AZD1222 COVID-19 vaccine (dated by TCRdb to about 2021). Study-level background: AZD1222 recipients given second doses at about 4 weeks or at about 12 weeks were pooled, since spike-specific TCR depth and breadth were not found to differ between the two schedules. TCR sequencing covered more than 230 trial participants: 200 to 220 given two doses of AZD1222 and 26 given two doses of MenACWY control vaccine. Trial participants were enrolled by age into 18-55, 56-69 and 70-plus year subgroups, with about 150, 28 and 57 TCR-sequenced participants respectively.

The time point label on this specimen signifies: baseline before first vaccination. Vaccinee samples came from UK trials COV001 and COV002, including a single-blind randomized controlled phase 2/3 trial of AZD1222 (ChAdOx1 nCoV-19) in healthy adults. For TCRbeta chain sequencing, PBMC samples were collected from trial participants at day 0 and at day 28 after the second dose. The CDR3 regions of human TCRbeta chains were analyzed by immunosequencing. Turning to the authors' computational methods: TCRs in the repertoires were compared against a reference library of SARS-CoV-2-specific TCRs that had been generated with the MIRA antigen-specificity platform. Breadth was defined as the fraction of unique TCRs that were SARS-CoV-2-associated. Depth was defined as the fraction of total T cells that were SARS-CoV-2-associated. Each spike-specific TCR was assigned to its reactive spike region and to a CD4 or CD8 class using the MIRA data. Log10-transformed breadth and depth values were compared by one-way ANOVA with Sidak's multiple comparisons tests. The immuneACCESS repertoire file appears here via TCRdb, limited to in-frame rearrangements. These files lack a portion of the clones; in checked studies, under half of the deficit traces to unresolved V genes, and the cause of the others is not known. The V and J calls and clone size were taken over from that table, and D and trimming were inferred from the DNA. Recorded for this sample are approximately 80,000 clones; about 90% of them occurred a single time. Together, the top ten hold less than 7.5% of the sample.

As regards this clone: Its binding antigen is unknown. Qualities for individual bases were not recorded, and no much larger clone is one base off.

The research as a whole found: Spike-specific TCR breadth and depth rose significantly after two AZD1222 doses compared with day 0 and with MenACWY recipients. Participants were mostly white British, with more females than males. The authors suggested clonal diversity may have been underestimated. Epitopes outside the regions mutated in the B.1.351 and B.1.1.7 variants were reportedly recognized by nearly half of the unique spike-specific TCRs. CD4 TCRs associated with the vaccine covered the entire spike protein, and the dominant responses were in regions 160-218 and 743-854. Conclusions about previously exposed vaccinees are limited, since just six or seven AZD1222 recipients were seropositive for SARS-CoV-2 at baseline. Because no samples from the day 14 peak response were available, repertoires could be characterized only after the peak T cell response. In the small 56-69-year group, the increase in depth fell short of significance, most likely because of low power.

From the germline V gene, CDR1 is LGHNA and CDR2 is YNFKEQ. The CDR3 spans 15 residues, from the cysteine through the phenylalanine. CDR3 DNA only is kept here, 45 bases in frame from base 1. Germline trimming amounts to 4 bases on V and 8 bases on J, with 10 as the count of junction bases outside the gene matches. The clonotype comes from an adult in good health. The sequence joins TRBV4-2 to TRBJ2-1; TRBD1 lines up with 8 middle nucleotides. The sample consisted of peripheral blood, taken on day 0 of AZD1222 vaccination. The CDR3 region: CASSRRAGGPHEQFF. The sequence in DNA is TGTGCCAGCAGCCGGAGGGCAGGGGGCCCTCATGAGCAGTTCTTC.